Below, 13 T cell receptor beta chains from the same sample are listed, as sequenced in a study of beta chain features in type 1 diabetes. Every bit of the isolated RNA underwent reverse transcription, so sequencing read expressed TCRB transcripts. Only in-frame clones appear in the TCRdb table, and some are missing; sequencing was by immunoSEQ multiplex PCR. Counted here are hundreds of thousands of clones, about 15% occurring once; the ten biggest clones make up about 0.034%. Sequences were obtained from naive CD4+ T cells from blood. The receptors stem from a young man in good health.

This chain links TRBV7-2 with TRBJ1-5, with 7 bases that match TRBD1. V gave up 5 bases and J gave up 2 bases; unmatched junction bases: 9. CDR1 SGHTA and CDR2 FQGNSA come from the germline V gene. The CDR3 contains 16 residues. This chain's CDR3 is CASSPGRGHGNQPQHF. In nucleotides, the CDR3 is TGTGCCAGCAGCCCCGGTAGGGGGCATGGCAATCAGCCCCAGCATTTT.

The CDR3 here is CASSLGAGGITEAFF. The CDR3 coding sequence is TGCGCCAGCAGCCTCGGGGCAGGGGGTATCACTGAAGCTTTCTTT. The chain combines TRBV4-3 with TRBJ1-1, with 7 positions matching TRBD1. This CDR3 region has 15 residues. Germline-derived CDR1 and CDR2 are LGHNA and YSLEER. Trimming cost V 4 bases and J 4 bases; bases outside gene matches: 9.

This clone was detected only a few times. CDR3 sequence (DNA): TGCGCCAGCAGCCAAGGGACAGGGCCGAACACTGAAGCTTTCTTT. Its translation is CASSQGTGPNTEAFF. V gene TRBV4-3 combines with J gene TRBJ1-1; TRBD1 agrees at 8 bases. Per germline, CDR1 LGHNA and CDR2 YSLEER. The junction had 2 bases not matched to a gene; V was cut back by 1 base and J by 1 base. This CDR3 region has 15 residues.

CDR3 in amino acids: CASSLGGNLDSYEQYF. DNA of the CDR3: TGTGCCAGCAGCTTGGGAGGGAACCTCGACTCCTACGAGCAGTACTTC. The rearrangement uses TRBV5-4 and TRBJ2-7; possible D gene TRBD2, 5 bases. Trimming removed 0 bases at V and 0 bases at J, with 13 bases between. The germline CDR1 and CDR2 sequences are SGHNT and YYREEE (reference sequence). The CDR3 loop spans 16 amino acids. The full variable domain, with the rest looked up from reference TRBV5-4 and TRBJ2-7, is ETGVTQSPTHLIKTRGQQVTLRCSSQSGHNTVSWYQQALGQGPQFIFQYYREEENGRGNFPPRFSGLQFPNYSSELNVNALELDDSALYLCASSLGGNLDSYEQYFGPGTRLTVT.

This clone has more than one count but fewer than ten. The chain is built from TRBV29-1 and TRBJ2-1; a possible D gene is TRBD2 (6 bases). Per the germline V gene, CDR1 is SQVTM and CDR2 is ANQGSEA. The CDR3 is made up of 14 amino acids. Trimming shortened V by 3 bases and J by 7 bases, and 16 bases separated the two germline ends. As DNA, the CDR3 is TGCAGCGTTGAGGGACGGGCCCGGGGGAATGAGCAGTTCTTC. It specifies CSVEGRARGNEQFF.

The chain links TRBV30 to TRBJ1-2, with a tentative D call TRBD1 (5 bases). The CDR3 sequence is 12 residues long. Germline V gene lookup returns CDR1 GTSNPN and CDR2 SVGIG (reference sequence). Trimming left V 6 bases short and J 5 bases short, with 13 bases between. This CDR3 is CACTARVYGYTF. The CDR3 DNA is TGTGCCTGTACTGCCAGGGTTTATGGCTACACCTTC. The full variable domain, rest sourced from reference TRBV30 and TRBJ1-2, is SQTIHQWPATLVQPVGSPLSLECTVEGTSNPNLYWYRQAAGRGLQLLFYSVGIGQISSEVPQNLSASRPQDRQFILSSKKLLLSDSGFYLCACTARVYGYTFGSGTRLTVV.

This clone was seen more than once but under ten times. The chain carries TRBV4-3 and TRBJ1-1, with 7 bases lining up with TRBD1. This CDR3 region has 14 residues. The junction had 2 bases not matched to a gene; V was cut back by 2 bases and J by 2 bases. Germline V lookup: CDR1 LGHNA, CDR2 YSLEER. The CDR3 nucleotides are TGCGCCAGCAGCCAACGGGACAGAAACACTGAAGCTTTCTTT. Its protein is CASSQRDRNTEAFF.

The rearrangement joins TRBV7-6 to TRBJ2-7; 10 bases line up with TRBD1. Per germline, CDR1 SGHVS and CDR2 FNYEAQ. The CDR3 is 16 residues long. V was pared by 1 base and J by 3 bases, with 6 bases of the junction left unmatched. CDR3 nucleotide sequence: TGTGCCAGCAGCTTAGTTGGGACAGGGGACTACTACGAGCAGTACTTC. It specifies CASSLVGTGDYYEQYF.

The chain couples TRBV27 to TRBJ2-7, with 7 bases aligning to TRBD1. Trimming took 4 bases from V and 2 from J; bases not matched to a gene: 8. CDR1 and CDR2 (germline): MNHEY, SMNVEV (reference sequence). The CDR3 totals 15 residues. The CDR3 is CASSSKGQAPYEQYV. DNA for the CDR3: TGTGCCAGCAGTTCCAAAGGACAGGCGCCCTACGAGCAGTACGTC.

This clone has ten or more counts. The V gene is TRBV7-2, the J gene TRBJ2-3, with a tentative D call TRBD1 (5 bases). This CDR3 is built from 13 residues. The V and J ends lost 4 bases and 6 bases respectively, with 11 bases between them. Germline CDR1 SGHTA, CDR2 FQGNSA. The CDR3 coding sequence is TGTGCCAGCAGCTATTGGAACAGGGATACGCAGTATTTT. Translation: CASSYWNRDTQYF. Looking up the rest from reference TRBV7-2 and TRBJ2-3 gives the full variable domain: GAGVSQSPSNKVTEKGKDVELRCDPISGHTALYWYRQSLGQGLEFLIYFQGNSAPDKSGLPSDRFSAERTGGSVSTLTIQRTQQEDSAVYLCASSYWNRDTQYFGPGTRLTVL.

This clone has more than one count but fewer than ten. The chain carries TRBV4-3 and TRBJ1-2; 8 bases map to TRBD1. After removal of 2 bases from V and 2 bases from J, the junction contained 4 bases not matched to a gene. CDR1 is LGHNA and CDR2 is YSLEER in the germline V gene. The CDR3 covers 15 residues. CDR3 DNA: TGCGCCAGCAGCCAACCGGGACAGGCAAACTATGGCTACACCTTC. Translation: CASSQPGQANYGYTF.

This chain joins TRBV5-1 and TRBJ2-1; 9 bases agree with TRBD2. The length of the CDR3 is 15 residues. With 0 bases clipped from V and 4 bases from J, the junction kept 2 bases outside the gene matches. Germline assignment: CDR1 SGHRS and CDR2 YFSETQ. The CDR3 protein is CASSLELAGYNEQFF. The CDR3 nucleotides are TGCGCCAGCAGCTTGGAACTAGCGGGTTACAATGAGCAGTTCTTC. Full variable domain (outside the CDR3, taken from reference TRBV5-1 and TRBJ2-1): KAGVTQTPRYLIKTRGQQVTLSCSPISGHRSVSWYQQTPGQGLQFLFEYFSETQRNKGNFPGRFSGRQFSNSRSEMNVSTLELGDSALYLCASSLELAGYNEQFFGPGTRLTVL.

The gene calls are TRBV25-1 and TRBJ1-2; TRBD1 matches 12 bases. V gave up 5 bases and J gave up 6 bases; unmatched junction bases: 4. CDR3 size: 14 residues. Germline V CDR1 and CDR2: MGHDK, SYGVNS. CDR3 protein: CASSSWDRGHGYTF. As DNA, the CDR3 is TGTGCCAGCAGTTCGTGGGACAGGGGGCATGGCTACACCTTC.